A single sample is the source of the 32 T cell receptor beta chains below, sequenced in a study of T cells in Graves' hyperthyroidism and ophthalmopathy. Template material for amplifying TCR beta CDR3 regions consisted of RNA transcripts. HTBI primers were employed in a first-round RT-PCR of the TCR CDR3. One entry per CDR3 protein results from TCRdb running MiXCR on the multiplex PCR reads. Seen here are approximately 520,000 distinct CDR3 sequences, around 20% observed once, and the top ten hold around a quarter. The sample consisted of blood. These receptors all come from a young man with Graves' hyperthyroidism.

The gene calls are TRBV6-2 or TRBV6-3 and TRBJ2-5; TRBD1 aligns across 8 bases. With 7 bases clipped from V and 4 bases from J, the junction kept 11 bases outside the gene matches. The CDR3 is 15 residues long. Germline V CDR1 and CDR2: MNHEY, SVGEGT. The CDR3 nucleotides read TGTGCCAGCACTCGACCCCGACAGGGGAGAGAGACCCAGTACTTC. This sequence encodes CASTRPRQGRETQYF.

This clonotype was seen more than once but under ten times. The V call is TRBV5-6, the J call TRBJ1-5; D perhaps matches TRBD1 (5 bases). The CDR3 sequence is 15 residues long. Germline CDR1 and CDR2: SGHDT and YYEEEE. V lost 4 bases and J 0 bases, leaving 11 bases between the germline ends. The CDR3 sequence is CASSNGGYSNQPQHF. DNA of the CDR3: TGTGCCAGCAGCAACGGGGGATATAGCAATCAGCCCCAGCATTTT. Together with reference TRBV5-6 and TRBJ1-5, the CDR3 gives the full variable domain: DAGVTQSPTHLIKTRGQQVTLRCSPKSGHDTVSWYQQALGQGPQFIFQYYEEEERQRGNFPDRFSGHQFPNYSSELNVNALLLGDSALYLCASSNGGYSNQPQHFGDGTRLSIL.

The chain recombines TRBV28 with TRBJ1-5, with 7 bases that match TRBD1. V shed 7 bases, J shed 4 bases, and the junction held 10 bases outside the gene matches. The CDR3 length is 15 residues. The germline V gene has CDR1 MDHEN and CDR2 SYDVKM. The CDR3 spells CASTLRAGGNQPQHF. DNA of the CDR3: TGTGCCAGCACCCTTAGGGCAGGGGGGAATCAGCCCCAGCATTTT.

There are many counts of this clonotype. This rearrangement joins TRBV12-3 or TRBV12-4 to TRBJ2-2; D remains unclear. The CDR3 covers 14 residues. The V end was cut by 5 bases, the J end by 4 bases, with 11 bases between. The CDR3 loop is CASSPIAGTGELFF. CDR3 in DNA: TGTGCCAGCAGTCCGATAGCAGGCACCGGGGAGCTGTTTTTT.

This clonotype came up many times. The chain uses TRBV28 and TRBJ2-7, with D possibly being TRBD1 (6 bases). V lost 6 bases, J lost 6 bases, and 12 bases lay in between. The CDR3 is made up of 12 amino acids. CDR1 is MDHEN and CDR2 is SYDVKM in the germline V gene. CDR3 loop: CASRRTVAEQYF. The CDR3 bases are TGTGCCAGCAGGCGGACAGTAGCCGAGCAGTACTTC.

The gene calls are TRBV27 and TRBJ1-1; TRBD1 is a possible D gene (5 bases). Trimming took off 8 bases at V and 7 bases at J, with 17 bases between the two ends. This CDR3 comprises 13 residues. Germline lookup yields CDR1 MNHEY and CDR2 SMNVEV (reference sequence). CDR3 residues: CASGTGPVVEAFF. CDR3 nucleotides: TGTGCCAGCGGGACGGGACCTGTGGTTGAAGCTTTCTTT.

The J gene is TRBJ2-7, the V gene TRBV5-1; D is perhaps TRBD1 or TRBD2 (5 bases each). The germline gives CDR1 SGHRS, CDR2 YFSETQ. V was trimmed by 0 bases and J by 2 bases, leaving 12 bases between them. The CDR3 spans 15 residues. CDR3 sequence: CASSLDSRGAYEQYF. The CDR3, as DNA: TGCGCCAGCAGCTTGGATTCTCGGGGCGCCTACGAGCAGTACTTC.

The CDR3 reads CASSSHPGQAIYEQYF. The CDR3 DNA sequence: TGTGCCAGCAGTTCCCACCCGGGACAAGCCATCTACGAGCAGTACTTC. The V and J genes are TRBV28 and TRBJ2-7, with D possibly being TRBD1 (6 bases). Per germline, CDR1 MDHEN and CDR2 SYDVKM. The CDR3 length is 16 residues. V was pared by 4 bases and J by 3 bases, with 19 bases between.

About this clonotype: The junction departs from germline at one end; a sequencing error may be responsible. The genes are TRBV6-4 and TRBJ1-5; D is undetermined. Germline V CDR1 and CDR2: MRHNA, SNTAGT. The CDR3 is 13 amino acids. The CDR3 DNA reads as TGTGCCAGCAGACCATATAGCAATCAGCTCCAGCATTTT. This sequence encodes CASRPYSNQLQHF.

This clonotype was recorded at least ten times. A far larger clone is just one base off, so this is likely a read error. The CDR3 coding sequence is TGTGCCTGCAGTTTAGGTCAGCCCCAGCATTTT. It codes for CACSLGQPQHF. The chain links TRBV28 to TRBJ1-5, with D unclear. This CDR3 contains 11 residues. Germline-derived CDR1 and CDR2 are MDHEN and SYDVKM.

This clonotype has at least ten counts. This rearrangement joins TRBV20-1 to TRBJ1-5; D unclear. The germline V and J ends were trimmed by 3 bases and 2 bases, with 14 bases remaining between them. This CDR3 is built from 15 residues. Germline V lookup: CDR1 DFQATT, CDR2 SNEGSKA (reference sequence). The CDR3: CSASQVVGGNQPQHF. DNA for the CDR3: TGCAGTGCTAGTCAGGTTGTGGGTGGCAATCAGCCCCAGCATTTT.

This clonotype was observed many times. The chain has TRBV6-5 and TRBJ2-7; D not resolved. The CDR3 is made up of 15 amino acids. V dropped 0 bases and J dropped 2 bases, with 11 bases sitting between them. The germline V gene encodes CDR1 MNHEY and CDR2 SVGAGI. The CDR3 sequence: CASSYSGSLTYEQYF. CDR3 nucleotide sequence: TGTGCCAGCAGTTACTCAGGCAGCCTCACCTACGAGCAGTACTTC.

Turning to this clonotype: In this CDR3 the conserved last residue, phenylalanine or tryptophan, is missing, so a read error is likely. The chain links TRBV13 to TRBJ1-2; the match to TRBD1 covers 8 bases. Germline V lookup: CDR1 PRHDT, CDR2 FYEKMQ (reference sequence). The CDR3 extends over 14 amino acids. The junction had 3 bases not matched to a gene; V was cut back by 4 bases and J by 2 bases. CDR3 DNA sequence: TGTGCCAGCAGCTACAGGGGGGCGAACTATGGCTACACCCTC. Amino acids: CASSYRGANYGYTL.

This clonotype was found many times. CDR3 DNA sequence: TGTGCCAGCAGTCGAACAGGGACACTGGCAACCGAGCAGTACTTC. Protein product: CASSRTGTLATEQYF. This chain connects TRBV6-1 to TRBJ2-7; possibly TRBD1 for D (6 bases). CDR1 is MNHNS, CDR2 SASEGT, per germline. V dropped 5 bases and J dropped 6 bases, with 20 bases sitting between them. The CDR3 covers 15 residues.

This clonotype has a handful of counts. The genes are TRBV11-2 and TRBJ2-7; D remains unclear. The CDR3 is 13 amino acids. Germline V gene lookup returns CDR1 SGHAT and CDR2 FQNNGV. V was pared by 6 bases and J by 6 bases, with 15 bases between. The CDR3 reads CASRAPPALEQYF. In nucleotides, the CDR3 is TGTGCCAGCAGAGCTCCCCCAGCTCTCGAGCAGTACTTC. Combining the CDR3 with reference TRBV11-2 and TRBJ2-7 gives the whole variable domain EAGVAQSPRYKIIEKRQSVAFWCNPISGHATLYWYQQILGQGPKLLIQFQNNGVVDDSQLPKDRFSAERLKGVDSTLKIQPAKLEDSAVYLCASRAPPALEQYFGPGTRLTVT.

This clonotype was seen more than once but under ten times. Just one base apart from a much larger clone, this may be a read error. The gene calls are TRBV19 and TRBJ2-5; the D is unclear. There are 15 residues in the CDR3. Per germline, CDR1 LNHDA and CDR2 SQIVND (reference sequence). This chain's CDR3 is CASSPSLGLQETKYF. Written as DNA, the CDR3 is TGTGCCAGTAGTCCAAGCTTGGGTTTACAAGAGACCAAGTACTTC.

V is TRBV19 and J is TRBJ1-3; D ambiguous. Germline V gene sequence: CDR1 LNHDA, CDR2 SQIVND (reference sequence). The V and J ends lost 2 bases and 0 bases respectively, with 14 bases between them. The CDR3 is 17 amino acids. CDR3: CASSILRVGSSGNTIYF. Written as DNA, the CDR3 is TGTGCCAGTAGTATATTGAGGGTTGGCAGCTCTGGAAACACCATATATTTT.

At least ten counts were recorded for this clonotype. V usage is TRBV13 and J usage is TRBJ1-1, with a weak D call TRBD1 (6 bases). The CDR3 is 15 amino acids. Germline loops: CDR1 PRHDT, CDR2 FYEKMQ (reference sequence). The germline V and J ends were trimmed by 3 bases and 7 bases, with 18 bases remaining between them. In DNA, the CDR3 is TGTGCCAGCAGCTTTTTTATCGGGGGCCGGGGTGAAGCTTTCTTT. Protein: CASSFFIGGRGEAFF. Full variable domain (remainder filled in from reference TRBV13 and TRBJ1-1): AAGVIQSPRHLIKEKRETATLKCYPIPRHDTVYWYQQGPGQDPQFLISFYEKMQSDKGSIPDRFSAQQFSDYHSELNMSSLELGDSALYFCASSFFIGGRGEAFFGQGTRLTVV.

This clonotype has at least ten counts. The V gene is TRBV9, the J gene TRBJ1-2, with a possible D match to TRBD1 (5 bases). The V end was cut by 4 bases, the J end by 4 bases, with 17 bases between. CDR1 and CDR2 (germline): SGDLS, YYNGEE. The CDR3 runs 15 residues. The CDR3: CASSPLDSQGYGYTF. The CDR3 coding sequence is TGTGCCAGCAGCCCACTAGACAGTCAGGGCTATGGCTACACCTTC.

The rearrangement uses TRBV15 and TRBJ1-6; D gene unclear. V was cut by 5 bases and J by 3 bases, with 5 bases left in between. This CDR3 is 13 amino acids long. Per germline, CDR1 LNHNV and CDR2 YYDKDF (reference sequence). The CDR3 loop is CATSDLYNSPLHF. The DNA for the CDR3 is TGTGCCACCAGCGACCTCTATAATTCACCCCTCCACTTT. Looking up the rest from reference TRBV15 and TRBJ1-6 gives the full variable domain: DAMVIQNPRYQVTQFGKPVTLSCSQTLNHNVMYWYQQKSSQAPKLLFHYYDKDFNNEADTPDNFQSRRPNTSFCFLDIRSPGLGDTAMYLCATSDLYNSPLHFGNGTRLTVT.

The table lists this clonotype with many counts. The chain carries TRBV5-4 and TRBJ1-2; D is uncertain. V was clipped by 0 bases and J by 10 bases, with 10 bases between them. Germline CDR1 and CDR2: SGHNT and YYREEE (reference sequence). The CDR3 is 12 amino acids. The CDR3 spells CASSLVGKDYTF. In nucleotides, the CDR3 is TGTGCCAGCAGCTTGGTAGGAAAAGACTACACCTTC.

A remark on this clonotype: A much larger clone is a single base away; this may be a read error. V and J are TRBV28 and TRBJ1-1; D is perhaps TRBD1 (5 bases). Deletions cut 11 bases from V and 6 bases from J, with 13 bases between. Per the germline V gene, CDR1 is MDHEN and CDR2 is SYDVKM. The CDR3 runs to 11 residues. DNA of the CDR3: TGTGCCGGATCAGGGAGCGCTGAAGCTTTCTTT. It translates to CAGSGSAEAFF.

The chain carries TRBV3-1 and TRBJ1-1, with a possible D match to TRBD1 (5 bases). The CDR3 runs to 15 residues. CDR1 and CDR2 (germline): LGHDT, YNNKEL (reference sequence). V gave up 4 bases and J gave up 6 bases, with 18 bases separating them. The CDR3 here is CASSPGAGRVAEAFF. CDR3 coding DNA: TGTGCCAGCAGCCCGGGCGCGGGGCGGGTCGCTGAAGCTTTCTTT.

The V and J genes are TRBV6-4 and TRBJ2-3, with unresolved D. This CDR3 contains 14 residues. V lost 0 bases, J lost 4 bases, and 8 bases lay in between. CDR1 is MRHNA, CDR2 SNTAGT, per germline. The CDR3 region has the DNA TGTGCCAGCAGTGACTCAAGGGATCCAGATACGCAGTATTTT. It translates to CASSDSRDPDTQYF.

In its sample, this clonotype was seen many times. The rearrangement uses TRBV6-1 and TRBJ1-5; D perhaps matches TRBD1 (6 bases). CDR1 and CDR2 (germline): MNHNS, SASEGT. Between the trimmed V and J ends, which lost 6 bases and 0 bases, there was a span of 12 bases. The CDR3 has 15 amino acids. CDR3 bases: TGTGCCAGCAGATCGGACAGATATAGCAATCAGCCCCAGCATTTT. Translation: CASRSDRYSNQPQHF.

This clonotype was counted many times. The chain is built from TRBV6-2 or TRBV6-3 and TRBJ1-5; TRBD1 agrees at 7 bases. Germline V lookup: CDR1 MNHEY, CDR2 SVGEGT. J was trimmed by 4 bases and V by 5 bases; bases with no gene match: 8. CDR3 length: 15 residues. This chain's CDR3 is CASSLRGQRNQPQHF. CDR3 sequence (DNA): TGTGCCAGCAGTCTTAGGGGACAGAGGAATCAGCCCCAGCATTTT.

V is TRBV20-1 and J is TRBJ1-2, with TRBD1 matching 7 bases. The CDR3 is 13 residues long. The germline V gene has CDR1 DFQATT and CDR2 SNEGSKA (reference sequence). The J segment lost 10 bases and the V segment lost 6 bases, leaving 14 bases of the junction unmatched. CDR3: CSAAHFSGGDYTF. In DNA, the CDR3 is TGCAGTGCCGCACACTTTTCAGGGGGTGACTACACCTTC.

This clonotype was seen many times. V and J are TRBV28 and TRBJ1-5; a weak D match, TRBD1 (5 bases). Germline-derived CDR1 and CDR2 are MDHEN and SYDVKM. The CDR3 contains 16 residues. V lost 3 bases, J lost 0 bases, and 12 bases lay in between. CDR3 in DNA: TGTGCCAGCAGTTTCGGCGGGGCCTATAGCAATCAGCCCCAGCATTTT. It yields the protein CASSFGGAYSNQPQHF. The full variable domain, with the rest looked up from reference TRBV28 and TRBJ1-5, is DVKVTQSSRYLVKRTGEKVFLECVQDMDHENMFWYRQDPGLGLRLIYFSYDVKMKEKGDIPEGYSVSREKKERFSLILESASTNQTSMYLCASSFGGAYSNQPQHFGDGTRLSIL.

This clonotype was detected many times. V and J are TRBV12-3 or TRBV12-4 and TRBJ1-1; 12 bases fit TRBD1. V dropped 2 bases and J dropped 8; count of bases not matched to a gene: 6. The CDR3 sequence is 15 residues long. The CDR3 sequence is CASSLMGQGAKEAFF. As DNA, the CDR3 is TGTGCCAGCAGTTTAATGGGACAGGGGGCCAAGGAAGCTTTCTTT.

In this sample, this clonotype turned up many times. This chain joins TRBV24-1 and TRBJ2-5; 13 bases map to TRBD2. The germline V gene has CDR1 KGHDR and CDR2 SFDVKD. Trimming at V came to 3 bases and at J to 2 bases, leaving 5 bases not matched to a gene. This CDR3 contains 17 residues. In DNA form, the CDR3 reads TGTGCCACCAGTGATCCTTCGGGACTAGCGGGGCAAGAGACCCAGTACTTC. This gives the protein CATSDPSGLAGQETQYF.

Many counts were recorded for this clonotype. This chain links TRBV12-3 or TRBV12-4 with TRBJ1-2; 8 nucleotides agree with TRBD1. Unmatched junction bases numbered 4, after V lost 3 bases and J lost 7 bases. CDR3 length: 13 amino acids. The CDR3 nucleotides are TGTGCCAGCAGTTTGGGGACAGGAGGTGGCTACACCTTC. Translating it yields CASSLGTGGGYTF.

This clonotype has a handful of counts. The rearrangement joins TRBV28 to TRBJ1-1; D might be TRBD1 (6 bases). Germline V gene data show CDR1 as MDHEN and CDR2 as SYDVKM. Trimming pared 3 bases from V and 2 bases from J, leaving 13 bases between. This CDR3 is 15 amino acids long. The CDR3 reads CASSLWQQGNTEAFF. The CDR3 region has the DNA TGTGCCAGCAGTTTGTGGCAACAGGGAAACACTGAAGCTTTCTTT.